The 28 T cell receptor beta chains below were found in one sample sequenced in a study of vaccination and CD4 T cells after COVID-19. Treatment given: roughly 10-day PBMC culture with coronavirus spike peptide pools or control peptides (ViraFEST assay). Sequencing of the DNA from cultured CD4+ T cells was carried out with the Oncomine TCR Beta short-read assay. One entry per CDR3 protein results from TCRdb running MiXCR on the PCR reads. Seen here are 25,000 to 30,000 distinct CDR3 sequences, around 50% observed once, and the top ten hold about 28%. Their specific antigens are unknown. The source material was CD4+ T cells from blood, cultured in vitro, sampled before SARS-CoV-2 vaccination. Receptors were obtained from a human donor who received a COVID-19 vaccine.

This clonotype was counted only a few times. The chain carries TRBV24-1 and TRBJ2-5, with D perhaps TRBD2 (6 bases). This CDR3 comprises 16 residues. V was trimmed by 4 bases and J by 2 bases, leaving 16 bases between them. Germline CDR1 KGHDR, CDR2 SFDVKD. The CDR3 protein is CATSDRGTPTQETQYF. The DNA of the CDR3 is TGTGCCACCAGTGACCGCGGGACGCCGACTCAAGAGACCCAGTACTTC.

In this sample, this clonotype turned up a few times. V and J are TRBV10-1 and TRBJ1-2; D is ambiguous. Trimming took off 6 bases at V and 2 bases at J, with 16 bases between the two ends. The CDR3 consists of 15 residues. Germline V gives CDR1 WNHNN, CDR2 SYGVQD (reference sequence). CDR3 region: CASSLGSGRNYGYTF. In nucleotides, the CDR3 is TGCGCCAGCAGCCTCGGTTCCGGGAGAAACTATGGCTACACCTTC.

This clonotype has more than one count but fewer than ten. The CDR3 loop is CASSKVPSGGPDTQYF. CDR3 nucleotides: TGTGCCAGCAGCAAAGTTCCCAGCGGGGGCCCAGATACGCAGTATTTT. The V and J genes are TRBV21-1 and TRBJ2-3; TRBD1 is taken as the D call from the table, unchecked against the DNA. TRBV21-1 is shown as a pseudogene. The CDR3 has 16 amino acids.

This clonotype came up a few times. The chain joins TRBV12-3 or TRBV12-4 to TRBJ2-2; perhaps TRBD2 as D (6 bases). CDR3 length equals 14 residues. Trimming removed 5 bases from V and 2 bases from J, with 9 bases in between. The CDR3 region is CASSIGLNTGELFF. The DNA for the CDR3 is TGTGCCAGCAGTATAGGACTAAACACCGGGGAGCTGTTTTTT.

This clonotype turned up a few times. This chain uses TRBV2 with TRBJ2-7; 9 positions match TRBD2. Trimming removed 0 bases from V and 4 bases from J; junction bases left unmatched: 1. Germline V gene data show CDR1 as SNHLY and CDR2 as FYNNEI. The CDR3 runs to 14 residues. In DNA form, the CDR3 reads TGTGCCAGCAGTGAAGCGCGGGAGGGGTACGAGCAGTACTTC. Translating gives CASSEAREGYEQYF.

This clonotype has just one count. The genes are TRBV30 and TRBJ1-2; D gene unclear. CDR3 length: 14 amino acids. CDR1 and CDR2 from the germline V gene are GTSNPN and SVGIG (reference sequence). The V end was cut by 3 bases, the J end by 0 bases, with 11 bases between. The CDR3 here is CAWSRTVANYGYTF. CDR3 nucleotide sequence: TGTGCCTGGAGCCGGACCGTCGCTAACTATGGCTACACCTTC.

A single count supports this clonotype. The chain combines TRBV2 with TRBJ2-1, with 12 bases identical to TRBD2. CDR1 is SNHLY and CDR2 is FYNNEI in the germline V gene. This CDR3 is built from 14 residues. V gave up 6 bases and J gave up 6 bases; unmatched junction bases: 3. The CDR3 bases are TGTGCCAGCAGCACTAGCGGGGGGTCCAATGAGCAGTTCTTC. This encodes CASSTSGGSNEQFF.

The J gene is TRBJ1-2, the V gene TRBV20-1; D unresolved. CDR1 is DFQATT, CDR2 SNEGSKA, per germline (reference sequence). This CDR3 is built from 11 residues. This CDR3 reads CSAHGNYGYTF. Written as DNA, the CDR3 is TGCAGCGCCCACGGCAACTATGGCTACACCTTC.

The rearrangement joins TRBV19 to TRBJ1-2; D is unclear. Deletions cut 7 bases from V and 0 bases from J, with 9 bases between. Germline CDR1 and CDR2: LNHDA and SQIVND (reference sequence). The CDR3 extends over 13 amino acids. CDR3 residues: CASMPRPNYGYTF. The CDR3 DNA is TGTGCCAGTATGCCACGACCTAACTATGGCTACACCTTC.

The genes are TRBV6-5 and TRBJ1-2; D is unresolved. The CDR3 contains 15 residues. Germline loops: CDR1 MNHEY, CDR2 SVGAGI. V gave up 2 bases and J gave up 4 bases, with 14 bases separating them. The CDR3 nucleotides are TGTGCCAGCAGTTACCCGCTATCCGGCGGCTATGGCTACACCTTC. Translated: CASSYPLSGGYGYTF.

In its sample, this clonotype ranks as medium-sized. CDR3 nucleotides: TGTGCCAGCAGCAAAAAGGGCCTAGGGCGTGGGGGGAATGAAGCTTTCTTT. Translation: CASSKKGLGRGGNEAFF. The chain links TRBV21-1 to TRBJ1-1. TRBV21-1 is a recognized pseudogene. This CDR3 region has 17 residues.

V gene TRBV27 combines with J gene TRBJ1-5, with D possibly TRBD1 on 6 matching bases. The V end lost 1 base, the J end lost 4 bases, and 11 bases lay between the germline ends. CDR3 length: 15 residues. Germline values: CDR1 MNHEY, CDR2 SMNVEV (reference sequence). CDR3 nucleotide sequence: TGTGCCAGCAGTTTATACAGGGCGGGAAATCAGCCCCAGCATTTT. Translated: CASSLYRAGNQPQHF.

The J gene is TRBJ1-1, the V gene TRBV6-2 or TRBV6-3; 10 bases agree with TRBD1. V lost 5 bases and J lost 1; bases outside the gene matches: 10. The CDR3 extends over 17 amino acids. Germline-derived CDR1 and CDR2 are MNHEY and SVGEGT. In nucleotides, the CDR3 is TGTGCCAGCAGTCTTCGGGGGGACAGGGGATCGAACACTGAAGCTTTCTTT. Encoded protein: CASSLRGDRGSNTEAFF.

This chain uses TRBV6-5 with TRBJ1-2, with a possible D match to TRBD1 (6 bases). Trimming removed 0 bases at V and 4 bases at J, with 24 bases between. CDR3 length: 19 residues. CDR1 and CDR2 from the germline V gene are MNHEY and SVGAGI. The CDR3 loop is CASSYSMDDPDSSRYGYTF. CDR3 in DNA: TGTGCCAGCAGTTACTCGATGGACGACCCGGACAGTTCCCGCTATGGCTACACCTTC.

V and J are TRBV6-2 or TRBV6-3 and TRBJ2-5; D is unclear. Germline CDR1 and CDR2: MNHEY and SVGEGT. V lost 6 bases, J lost 2 bases, and 19 bases lay in between. The CDR3 consists of 16 residues. In DNA, the CDR3 is TGTGCCAGCAGCCGTTATGAAATAGCAGCACAAGAGACCCAGTACTTC. Translated, it gives CASSRYEIAAQETQYF.

V and J are TRBV12-3 or TRBV12-4 and TRBJ1-2; the D gene is possibly TRBD1 (6 bases). V was cut by 5 bases and J by 1 base, with 17 bases left in between. CDR3 size: 16 residues. CDR3 bases: TGTGCCAGCAGTCCTACCACGGGCAGGGGTAACTATGGCTACACCTTC. This codes for CASSPTTGRGNYGYTF.

This clonotype was seen a few times. The chain carries TRBV11-2 and TRBJ2-5; D possibly matches TRBD1 or TRBD2 (5 bases each). Germline V gene data show CDR1 as SGHAT and CDR2 as FQNNGV. Deletions cut 1 base from V and 4 bases from J, with 10 bases between. The CDR3 runs to 14 residues. The CDR3 region is CASSLVGTRETQYF. For the CDR3, the DNA is TGTGCCAGCAGCTTAGTGGGGACCCGAGAGACCCAGTACTTC.

The rearrangement joins TRBV6-1 to TRBJ2-7; either TRBD1 or TRBD2 may supply D (5 bases each). Trimming removed 4 bases at V and 3 bases at J, with 22 bases between. This CDR3 comprises 17 residues. Germline V gene data show CDR1 as MNHNS and CDR2 as SASEGT. CDR3 protein: CASSVISGTAQFYEQYF. The CDR3 nucleotides read TGTGCCAGCAGTGTTATTTCCGGGACGGCCCAGTTCTACGAGCAGTACTTC.

The CDR3 DNA follows: TGTGCCAGTAGTAACCCTCAGGCGAATAGCAATCAGCCCCAGCATTTT. This codes for CASSNPQANSNQPQHF. The chain is built from TRBV19 and TRBJ1-5; the D is unclear. The length of the CDR3 is 16 residues. The germline gives CDR1 LNHDA, CDR2 SQIVND (reference sequence). V was cut by 4 bases and J by 0 bases, with 13 bases left in between. The full variable domain, its missing parts supplied by reference TRBV19 and TRBJ1-5, is DGGITQSPKYLFRKEGQNVTLSCEQNLNHDAMYWYRQDPGQGLRLIYYSQIVNDFQKGDIAEGYSVSREKKESFPLTVTSAQKNPTAFYLCASSNPQANSNQPQHFGDGTRLSIL.

This clonotype was observed a few times. This sequence joins TRBV6-1 and TRBJ1-3; tentative D call: TRBD1 (5 bases). Germline CDR1 MNHNS, CDR2 SASEGT. Trimming shortened V by 0 bases and J by 2 bases, and 11 bases separated the two germline ends. This CDR3 region has 16 residues. CDR3 sequence reads: CASSEAGREAGNTIYF. CDR3 bases: TGTGCCAGCAGTGAAGCGGGCAGGGAGGCTGGAAACACCATATATTTT.

The CDR3: CASRPRQGLGGYTF. CDR3 sequence (DNA): TGTGCCAGTAGACCTAGACAGGGACTGGGTGGCTACACCTTC. V gene TRBV19 combines with J gene TRBJ1-2; 7 nucleotides agree with TRBD1. The junction had 11 bases not matched to a gene; V was cut back by 6 bases and J by 7 bases. The germline V gene has CDR1 LNHDA and CDR2 SQIVND (reference sequence). This CDR3 has 14 residues.

This chain uses TRBV7-3 with TRBJ2-7; 7 positions agree with TRBD2. CDR1 is SGHTA, CDR2 FQGTGA, per germline. Losses at the gene ends were 5 bases for V and 2 bases for J; bases not matched to a gene: 6. The CDR3 loop spans 14 amino acids. CDR3 residues: CASSPAGTTYEQYF. CDR3 nucleotides: TGTGCCAGCAGCCCCGCCGGGACTACCTACGAGCAGTACTTC.

DNA of the CDR3: TGTGCCTGTCGGGGTAACCCGAGCACAGATACGCAGTATTTT. Protein sequence: CACRGNPSTDTQYF. The chain uses TRBV3-1 and TRBJ2-3; D perhaps matches TRBD2 (5 bases). The CDR3 has 14 residues. V gave up 11 bases and J gave up 0 bases, with 15 bases separating them. Germline lookup yields CDR1 LGHDT and CDR2 YNNKEL (reference sequence).

The rearrangement uses TRBV2 and TRBJ2-7; 9 nucleotides line up with TRBD1. Germline CDR1 SNHLY, CDR2 FYNNEI. The CDR3 contains 14 residues. V lost 2 bases and J lost 12; bases outside the gene matches: 11. In nucleotides, the CDR3 is TGTGCCAGCAGTGAATCGGACAGGGGAAGTGTGCGGTACTTC. Translated, it gives CASSESDRGSVRYF.

The J gene is TRBJ1-6, the V gene TRBV6-1; D is possibly TRBD1 (6 bases). Germline CDR1 MNHNS, CDR2 SASEGT. This CDR3 region has 14 residues. The DNA for the CDR3 is TGTGCAAGCTTCAGGGGCTCGATCAATTCACCCCTCCACTTT. Amino acids: CASFRGSINSPLHF.

CDR3 nucleotide sequence: TGTGCCAGCAGTTACGCCCCCCGGGGGGGAAGCACAGATACGCAGTATTTT. Translation: CASSYAPRGGSTDTQYF. This rearrangement joins TRBV6-5 to TRBJ2-3; TRBD2 matches at 8 bases. CDR3 length: 17 residues. J gave up 0 bases and V 2 bases, and 7 bases lay outside the gene matches. Germline assignment: CDR1 MNHEY and CDR2 SVGAGI.

V is TRBV10-2 and J is TRBJ2-5; the D is unclear. This CDR3 has 14 amino acids. V was trimmed by 10 bases and J by 2 bases, leaving 17 bases between them. Germline CDR1 and CDR2: WSHSY and SAAADI. CDR3 sequence (DNA): TGCGCCACCAAAACAAACCCGGCACAAGAGACCCAGTACTTC. Protein sequence: CATKTNPAQETQYF.

There are a few counts of this clonotype. The chain uses TRBV2 and TRBJ2-5, with D unclear. V lost 2 bases and J lost 4, with 8 bases in between. This CDR3 has 13 residues. Looked up from germline, CDR1 is SNHLY and CDR2 is FYNNEI. CDR3 in amino acids: CASSENSIETQYF. CDR3 in DNA: TGTGCCAGCAGTGAAAATAGTATAGAGACCCAGTACTTC.